Sequencing of this T cell receptor (beta chain) was carried out in a study of blood T cell repertoires in COVID-19. Study as a whole: Spain, Italy and the United States supplied samples that represented acute and convalescent COVID-19. T cells, B-cell-depleted T cells, or PBMCs supplied cDNA or gDNA.

The ends were cut back, 6 bases at V and 1 base at J, with 13 bases in the middle. Germline values: CDR1 MNHEY, CDR2 SVGEGT. This CDR3 contains 15 residues. Authors' analysis steps: Reference gene primer amplification gave nucleated cell count estimates. TCRdb keeps only in-frame clones here, not all; method: immunoSEQ multiplex PCR. The V and J calls and the clone size are those of that table, but D and trimming were determined from the DNA. The sample yields roughly 230,000 clones, around 80% seen once. Sequenced input: peripheral blood. The chain couples TRBV6-2 or TRBV6-3 to TRBJ1-5; the D gene is possibly TRBD1 (5 bases). This sequence was found in a man aged 35-49 years with active or convalescent COVID-19. The CDR3 coding sequence is TGTGCCAGCAGCCTCGAGGGGAGGAGCAATCAGCCCCAGCATTTT. Encoded protein: CASSLEGRSNQPQHF.